The rows below give T cell receptor beta chains drawn from one sample of a study of cytomegalovirus exposure and HLA in healthy donors. Profiled with immunoSEQ multiplex PCR; TCRdb holds only in-frame clones, not every one. The sample contains more than 150,000 clones, approximately 85% of which appear only once. The sample was PBMCs. These receptors originate from a woman aged 18-30 years in good health and CMV-seronegative. Each CDR3 is given with its conserved first and last residue. Each record gives: J gene, CDR3 length, clone size, V gene, D gene, CDR3 protein, CDR3 DNA. A D gene is named only where the DNA matches it firmly. Not all rows give a size; the values are once, few, many and, for expanded clones, a class.

j_call: TRBJ1-1
cdr3_length: 12
clone_size: .
v_call: TRBV7-9
d_call: .
cdr3_aa: CSSSLADTEAFF
cdr3_nt: TGTTCCAGCAGCTTAGCCGACACTGAAGCTTTCTTT

j_call: TRBJ2-1
cdr3_length: 19
clone_size: .
v_call: TRBV28
d_call: TRBD2
cdr3_aa: CASSLLRRGSGTSIYEQFF
cdr3_nt: TGTGCCAGCAGTTTATTACGCCGGGGCTCCGGGACTAGTATCTATGAGCAGTTCTTC

j_call: TRBJ2-3
cdr3_length: 15
clone_size: few
v_call: TRBV5-1
d_call: .
cdr3_aa: CASSSGGQVTDTQYF
cdr3_nt: TGCGCCAGCAGCTCCGGGGGGCAGGTCACAGATACGCAGTATTTT

j_call: TRBJ2-7
cdr3_length: 15
clone_size: once
v_call: TRBV6-1
d_call: .
cdr3_aa: CASSEVGWGRHEQYF
cdr3_nt: TGTGCCAGCAGTGAGGTGGGGTGGGGGCGCCACGAGCAGTACTTC

j_call: TRBJ1-2
cdr3_length: 13
clone_size: .
v_call: TRBV27
d_call: .
cdr3_aa: CATRRPGDYGYTF
cdr3_nt: TGTGCCACCAGACGGCCGGGGGACTATGGCTACACCTTC

j_call: TRBJ1-5
cdr3_length: 16
clone_size: .
v_call: TRBV6-6
d_call: TRBD1
cdr3_aa: CASSSQGVGFNQPQHF
cdr3_nt: TGTGCCAGCAGTTCACAGGGGGTAGGGTTCAATCAGCCCCAGCATTTT

j_call: TRBJ2-4
cdr3_length: 15
clone_size: .
v_call: TRBV7-9
d_call: .
cdr3_aa: CASSLSGQRIHIQYF
cdr3_nt: TGTGCCAGCAGCTTATCAGGACAGCGGATTCACATTCAGTACTTC

j_call: TRBJ2-7
cdr3_length: 16
clone_size: .
v_call: TRBV6-5
d_call: TRBD2
cdr3_aa: CASSYSTSGSFHEQYF
cdr3_nt: TGTGCCAGCAGTTACTCTACTAGCGGGAGCTTCCACGAGCAGTACTTC

j_call: TRBJ2-7
cdr3_length: 15
clone_size: .
v_call: TRBV6-5
d_call: TRBD2
cdr3_aa: CASSYAGTSGMEQYF
cdr3_nt: TGTGCCAGCAGTTACGCCGGGACTAGCGGGATGGAGCAGTACTTC

j_call: TRBJ1-5
cdr3_length: 13
clone_size: few
v_call: TRBV28
d_call: TRBD1
cdr3_aa: CASRGQHNQPQHF
cdr3_nt: TGTGCCAGCAGGGGACAGCACAATCAGCCCCAGCATTTT

j_call: TRBJ2-7
cdr3_length: 14
clone_size: .
v_call: TRBV12-5
d_call: .
cdr3_aa: CASGLGTPPYEQYF
cdr3_nt: TGTGCTAGTGGTTTGGGGACACCCCCCTACGAGCAGTACTTC

j_call: TRBJ1-2
cdr3_length: 12
clone_size: .
v_call: TRBV7-9
d_call: .
cdr3_aa: CSSSREGYGYTF
cdr3_nt: TGTTCCAGCAGCCGGGAAGGCTATGGCTACACCTTC

j_call: TRBJ2-3
cdr3_length: 16
clone_size: few
v_call: TRBV11-3
d_call: TRBD2
cdr3_aa: CASSLQVGGSTDTQYF
cdr3_nt: TGTGCCAGCAGCTTACAGGTGGGAGGGAGCACAGATACGCAGTATTTT

j_call: TRBJ2-7
cdr3_length: 18
clone_size: .
v_call: TRBV27
d_call: TRBD2
cdr3_aa: CASSFRSPTSDNSYEQYF
cdr3_nt: TGTGCCAGCAGCTTCCGATCCCCGACTAGCGACAACTCCTACGAGCAGTACTTC

j_call: TRBJ1-1
cdr3_length: 13
clone_size: .
v_call: TRBV9
d_call: TRBD1
cdr3_aa: CASSFRTGAEAFF
cdr3_nt: TGTGCCAGCAGCTTCCGTACAGGGGCTGAAGCTTTCTTT

j_call: TRBJ2-1
cdr3_length: 18
clone_size: .
v_call: TRBV7-2
d_call: TRBD2
cdr3_aa: CASSLKRGSGGFYNEQFF
cdr3_nt: TGTGCCAGCAGCTTAAAGAGGGGCAGCGGGGGATTCTACAATGAGCAGTTCTTC

j_call: TRBJ2-6
cdr3_length: 19
clone_size: .
v_call: TRBV9
d_call: TRBD1
cdr3_aa: CASSVLTGQGVSGANVLTF
cdr3_nt: TGTGCCAGCAGCGTCCTCACCGGACAGGGGGTCTCTGGGGCCAACGTCCTGACTTTC

j_call: TRBJ2-3
cdr3_length: 16
clone_size: .
v_call: TRBV2
d_call: TRBD2
cdr3_aa: CASSVTASGSTDTQYF
cdr3_nt: TGTGCCAGCAGTGTGACGGCTAGCGGGAGCACAGATACGCAGTATTTT

j_call: TRBJ2-7
cdr3_length: 14
clone_size: once
v_call: TRBV27
d_call: .
cdr3_aa: CASGSSGSPHEQYF
cdr3_nt: TGTGCCAGCGGGTCCTCCGGGTCCCCCCACGAGCAGTACTTC

j_call: TRBJ2-7
cdr3_length: 14
clone_size: .
v_call: TRBV6-5
d_call: TRBD1
cdr3_aa: CASSKGDRLDEQYF
cdr3_nt: TGTGCCAGCAGTAAGGGGGACAGGCTCGACGAGCAGTACTTC

j_call: TRBJ2-1
cdr3_length: 17
clone_size: once
v_call: TRBV15
d_call: TRBD2
cdr3_aa: CATSRESMGLAFGEQFF
cdr3_nt: TGTGCCACCAGCAGAGAAAGTATGGGACTAGCGTTCGGCGAGCAGTTCTTC

j_call: TRBJ2-5
cdr3_length: 13
clone_size: .
v_call: TRBV19
d_call: .
cdr3_aa: CASSIALKETQYF
cdr3_nt: TGTGCCAGTAGTATAGCACTGAAGGAGACCCAGTACTTC

j_call: TRBJ2-1
cdr3_length: 15
clone_size: .
v_call: TRBV5-1
d_call: TRBD2
cdr3_aa: CASSGLAGGFNEQFF
cdr3_nt: TGCGCCAGCAGCGGCTTAGCGGGAGGTTTCAATGAGCAGTTCTTC

j_call: TRBJ1-4
cdr3_length: 14
clone_size: .
v_call: TRBV18
d_call: .
cdr3_aa: CASSPRETNEKLFF
cdr3_nt: TGTGCCAGCTCACCACGGGAGACTAATGAAAAACTGTTTTTT

j_call: TRBJ1-6
cdr3_length: 13
clone_size: .
v_call: TRBV18
d_call: TRBD1
cdr3_aa: CASSKTGESPLHF
cdr3_nt: TGTGCCAGCTCCAAAACAGGGGAATCACCCCTCCACTTT

j_call: TRBJ2-5
cdr3_length: 14
clone_size: .
v_call: TRBV6-5
d_call: TRBD2
cdr3_aa: CASTNGGKGETQYF
cdr3_nt: TGTGCCAGCACCAACGGGGGGAAAGGAGAGACCCAGTACTTC

j_call: TRBJ2-1
cdr3_length: 15
clone_size: .
v_call: TRBV5-1
d_call: TRBD2
cdr3_aa: CASSLTSGSYNEQFF
cdr3_nt: TGCGCCAGCAGCCTGACTAGCGGGAGTTACAATGAGCAGTTCTTC

j_call: TRBJ1-1
cdr3_length: 12
clone_size: few
v_call: TRBV5-6
d_call: .
cdr3_aa: CASSSGFNEAFF
cdr3_nt: TGTGCCAGCAGCTCGGGTTTTAATGAAGCTTTCTTT

j_call: TRBJ2-7
cdr3_length: 16
clone_size: .
v_call: TRBV5-6
d_call: TRBD2
cdr3_aa: CASSLMGLAGSYEQYF
cdr3_nt: TGTGCCAGCAGCCTGATGGGACTAGCGGGATCCTACGAGCAGTACTTC

j_call: TRBJ1-6
cdr3_length: 16
clone_size: .
v_call: TRBV6-5
d_call: TRBD1
cdr3_aa: CASSSGQGGFYSPLHF
cdr3_nt: TGTGCCAGCAGTTCCGGACAGGGTGGGTTCTATTCACCCCTCCACTTT

j_call: TRBJ1-5
cdr3_length: 11
clone_size: .
v_call: TRBV19
d_call: .
cdr3_aa: CASNLGGPQHF
cdr3_nt: TGTGCCAGTAACCTAGGAGGGCCCCAGCATTTT

j_call: TRBJ1-2
cdr3_length: 14
clone_size: .
v_call: TRBV28
d_call: .
cdr3_aa: CASSFQTANYGYTF
cdr3_nt: TGTGCCAGCAGTTTCCAGACTGCCAACTATGGCTACACCTTC

j_call: TRBJ2-7
cdr3_length: 15
clone_size: .
v_call: TRBV6-5
d_call: .
cdr3_aa: CASRLGFAPTGEQYF
cdr3_nt: TGTGCCAGCAGGCTGGGTTTTGCGCCAACGGGCGAGCAGTACTTC

j_call: TRBJ2-3
cdr3_length: 13
clone_size: .
v_call: TRBV27
d_call: .
cdr3_aa: CASSPEGTDTQYF
cdr3_nt: TGTGCCAGCAGTCCGGAGGGCACAGATACGCAGTATTTT

j_call: TRBJ1-1
cdr3_length: 11
clone_size: few
v_call: TRBV5-6
d_call: .
cdr3_aa: CASSRNTEAFF
cdr3_nt: TGTGCCAGCAGTAGAAACACTGAAGCTTTCTTT

j_call: TRBJ2-3
cdr3_length: 15
clone_size: .
v_call: TRBV5-4
d_call: .
cdr3_aa: CASRLDHTSTDTQYF
cdr3_nt: TGTGCCAGCAGGTTGGATCATACTAGCACAGATACGCAGTATTTT

j_call: TRBJ2-4
cdr3_length: 15
clone_size: once
v_call: TRBV19
d_call: .
cdr3_aa: CASSISGAGSDIQYF
cdr3_nt: TGTGCCAGTAGTATTAGTGGGGCTGGTTCCGACATTCAGTACTTC

j_call: TRBJ2-2
cdr3_length: 16
clone_size: .
v_call: TRBV6-5
d_call: TRBD2
cdr3_aa: CASSSDLAGYTGELFF
cdr3_nt: TGTGCCAGCAGTTCTGATCTAGCGGGATACACCGGGGAGCTGTTTTTT

j_call: TRBJ2-4
cdr3_length: 13
clone_size: .
v_call: TRBV14
d_call: .
cdr3_aa: CASSQGLINIQYF
cdr3_nt: TGTGCCAGCAGCCAAGGTTTAATAAACATTCAGTACTTC

j_call: TRBJ1-6
cdr3_length: 15
clone_size: few
v_call: TRBV5-5
d_call: TRBD1
cdr3_aa: CASSSRVGGDSPLHF
cdr3_nt: TGTGCCAGCAGCTCCAGGGTAGGGGGCGATTCACCCCTCCACTTT

j_call: TRBJ2-7
cdr3_length: 15
clone_size: .
v_call: TRBV7-9
d_call: .
cdr3_aa: CASSLDGAELYEQYF
cdr3_nt: TGTGCCAGCAGCTTAGATGGGGCGGAGCTCTACGAGCAGTACTTC

j_call: TRBJ2-7
cdr3_length: 14
clone_size: .
v_call: TRBV7-9
d_call: .
cdr3_aa: CASSPRTGAYEQYF
cdr3_nt: TGTGCCAGCAGCCCCCGGACGGGGGCCTACGAGCAGTACTTC

j_call: TRBJ2-1
cdr3_length: 12
clone_size: few
v_call: TRBV18
d_call: .
cdr3_aa: CASSPYNNEQFF
cdr3_nt: TGTGCCAGCTCACCATATAACAATGAGCAGTTCTTC

j_call: TRBJ2-7
cdr3_length: 14
clone_size: .
v_call: TRBV28
d_call: TRBD1
cdr3_aa: CASSLGTGGSEQYF
cdr3_nt: TGTGCCAGCAGTTTAGGGACAGGGGGCAGCGAGCAGTACTTC

j_call: TRBJ2-7
cdr3_length: 15
clone_size: once
v_call: TRBV9
d_call: TRBD1
cdr3_aa: CASSVEGDRPYEQYF
cdr3_nt: TGTGCCAGCAGCGTAGAGGGGGACAGACCCTACGAGCAGTACTTC

j_call: TRBJ2-3
cdr3_length: 15
clone_size: few
v_call: TRBV10-1
d_call: TRBD1
cdr3_aa: CASSAGQEHTDTQYF
cdr3_nt: TGCGCCAGCAGTGCGGGACAGGAACACACAGATACGCAGTATTTT

j_call: TRBJ2-1
cdr3_length: 15
clone_size: few
v_call: TRBV11-2
d_call: TRBD2
cdr3_aa: CASSLRGLAGNEQFF
cdr3_nt: TGTGCCAGCAGCTTAAGGGGACTAGCGGGAAATGAGCAGTTCTTC

j_call: TRBJ2-7
cdr3_length: 12
clone_size: .
v_call: TRBV6-6
d_call: TRBD2
cdr3_aa: CASRGEDYEQYF
cdr3_nt: TGTGCCAGCCGGGGGGAGGACTACGAGCAGTACTTC

j_call: TRBJ2-7
cdr3_length: 16
clone_size: few
v_call: TRBV19
d_call: TRBD1
cdr3_aa: CASSIRGLDRGHEQYF
cdr3_nt: TGTGCCAGTAGTATCCGGGGGCTCGACAGGGGGCACGAGCAGTACTTC

j_call: TRBJ2-1
cdr3_length: 15
clone_size: .
v_call: TRBV15
d_call: .
cdr3_aa: CATSQDYSHYNEQFF
cdr3_nt: TGTGCCACCAGCCAGGACTACTCCCACTACAATGAGCAGTTCTTC

j_call: TRBJ1-6
cdr3_length: 16
clone_size: .
v_call: TRBV6-1
d_call: .
cdr3_aa: CASSEEAVPYNSPLHF
cdr3_nt: TGTGCCAGCAGTGAAGAGGCGGTCCCCTATAATTCACCCCTCCACTTT